Following are 27 T cell receptor beta chains from one sample sequenced in a study of Ad26.COV2.S vaccination and SARS-CoV-2 variants. Specified treatment: about 20 received Ad26.COV2.S at low or high dose, single or two shots; about 5 received placebo; per-sample allocation not given. Sampling occurred on day 63 after the first vaccine or placebo injection. Libraries were prepared by immunoSEQ multiplex PCR; TCRdb keeps only in-frame clonotypes and omits some of them. The table lists a few hundred thousand clones, 75% to 90% of them singletons. Here the sequenced sample was peripheral blood, taken in a trial of Ad26.COV2.S vaccine versus placebo. The receptors originated from a person between 18 and 60 years old who received the Ad26.COV2.S COVID-19 vaccine or a placebo.

This CDR3 reads CASSLYRGTGELFF. DNA of the CDR3: TGTGCCAGCAGTCTATACCGGGGCACCGGGGAGCTGTTTTTT. The gene calls are TRBV27 and TRBJ2-2, with TRBD2 as a possible D gene (5 bases). V was shortened by 5 bases and J by 4 bases, with 11 bases between the two germline ends. From germline, CDR1 is MNHEY and CDR2 SMNVEV (reference sequence). The CDR3 has 14 amino acids.

The chain couples TRBV7-9 to TRBJ2-2, with D unresolved. Trimming cost V 1 base and J 2 bases, with 8 bases left between them. Germline CDR1 reads SEHNR; CDR2 reads FQNEAQ (reference sequence). CDR3 size: 15 residues. The CDR3 loop is CASSLGQDNTGELFF. CDR3 sequence (DNA): TGTGCCAGCAGCTTAGGGCAGGACAACACCGGGGAGCTGTTTTTT.

J is TRBJ1-2 and V is TRBV7-8; perhaps TRBD1 as D (5 bases). The CDR3 contains 14 residues. Deletions cut 1 base from V and 2 bases from J, with 8 bases between. Germline CDR1 SGHVS, CDR2 FQNEAQ. The DNA of the CDR3 is TGTGCCAGCAGCTTAGAAGGGGAAAACTATGGCTACACCTTC. Its protein is CASSLEGENYGYTF.

V and J are TRBV19 and TRBJ1-4; the D gene is possibly TRBD1 (6 bases). This CDR3 spans 13 amino acids. Germline lookup yields CDR1 LNHDA and CDR2 SQIVND (reference sequence). V was trimmed by 10 bases and J by 3 bases, leaving 12 bases between them. CDR3 in DNA: TGTGCCACTAACAGGGCCTCTAATGAAAAACTGTTTTTT. This translates into CATNRASNEKLFF.

CDR3 bases: TGTGCCAGCAGTTCCAACAGGGGGCGATCCTACAATGAGCAGTTCTTC. This codes for CASSSNRGRSYNEQFF. The chain combines TRBV7-6 with TRBJ2-1; TRBD1 aligns across 9 bases. The CDR3 spans 16 residues. V lost 6 bases to trimming and J lost 1 base; unmatched junction nucleotides: 7. The germline CDR1 and CDR2 sequences are SGHVS and FNYEAQ.

Turning to this clone: This CDR3 is also generated by other DNA sequences in the sample. J is TRBJ2-7 and V is TRBV6-5; TRBD1 agrees at 9 bases. CDR1 and CDR2 from the germline V gene are MNHEY and SVGAGI. The CDR3 length is 12 residues. The ends lost 7 bases at V and 4 bases at J; junction bases unmatched: 2. The chain's CDR3 is CASKGQGYEQYF. The CDR3 DNA follows: TGTGCCAGCAAGGGACAGGGTTACGAGCAGTACTTC.

V is TRBV2 and J is TRBJ1-2; a possible D gene is TRBD1 (5 bases). The V gene lost 5 bases and the J gene lost 3 bases, with 13 bases spanning the gap. CDR3 length: 14 amino acids. Looked up from germline, CDR1 is SNHLY and CDR2 is FYNNEI. The CDR3 loop reads CASSPMGGDYGYTF. CDR3 coding DNA: TGTGCCAGCAGTCCTATGGGGGGGGACTATGGCTACACCTTC.

The chain carries TRBV6-5 and TRBJ2-5; the match to TRBD2 covers 8 bases. The CDR3 totals 14 residues. V lost 0 bases to trimming and J lost 5 bases; unmatched junction nucleotides: 2. Germline CDR1 is MNHEY and CDR2 is SVGAGI. The CDR3 is CASSYSRLAETQYF. For the CDR3, the DNA is TGTGCCAGCAGTTACTCGAGACTAGCGGAGACCCAGTACTTC.

This chain links TRBV18 with TRBJ2-1; TRBD1 might be the D (5 bases). CDR1 is KGHSH, CDR2 LQKENI, per germline. V lost 0 bases and J 0 bases, leaving 9 bases between the germline ends. CDR3 length: 16 residues. The CDR3 nucleotides are TGTGCCAGCTCACCACCGGGGCATAACTCCTACAATGAGCAGTTCTTC. This translates into CASSPPGHNSYNEQFF.

The chain carries TRBV4-1 and TRBJ2-2; the match to TRBD2 covers 7 bases. The CDR3 covers 18 residues. The germline V gene has CDR1 MGHRA and CDR2 YSYEKL. The V segment lost 2 bases and the J segment 0 bases; nucleotides outside the gene matches: 9. CDR3 bases: TGCGCCAGCAGCCAACTCCGTCCTCTAGCGGCGAACACCGGGGAGCTGTTTTTT. Translation gives CASSQLRPLAANTGELFF.

This sequence joins TRBV12-5 and TRBJ1-6; 9 nucleotides align to TRBD1. The CDR3 totals 21 residues. The J segment lost 0 bases and the V segment lost 0 bases, leaving 12 bases of the junction unmatched. The V gene's germline CDR1 is LGHNT and CDR2 FRNRAP. CDR3 in DNA: TGTGCTAGTGGTTTGGTACTGGGGACAGGGACGGGGAGCTCCTATAATTCACCCCTCCACTTT. Residues: CASGLVLGTGTGSSYNSPLHF.

This chain connects TRBV11-2 to TRBJ2-1; 9 bases map to TRBD2. Germline assignment: CDR1 SGHAT and CDR2 FQNNGV. The CDR3 is 16 residues long. Trimming cost V 0 bases and J 7 bases; bases outside gene matches: 7. CDR3 in amino acids: CASSLDEAGGPNEQFF. The CDR3 DNA sequence: TGTGCCAGCAGCTTAGATGAGGCGGGAGGGCCTAATGAGCAGTTCTTC.

The chain links TRBV9 to TRBJ2-2, with TRBD1 matching over 7 bases. CDR3 size: 16 residues. Germline values: CDR1 SGDLS, CDR2 YYNGEE. Trimming took 0 bases from V and 3 from J; bases not matched to a gene: 5. The CDR3 sequence: CASSVVTGAYTGELFF. CDR3 sequence (DNA): TGTGCCAGCAGCGTAGTCACAGGGGCATACACCGGGGAGCTGTTTTTT. The whole variable domain, remainder taken from reference TRBV9 and TRBJ2-2, is DSGVTQTPKHLITATGQRVTLRCSPRSGDLSVYWYQQSLDQGLQFLIQYYNGEERAKGNILERFSAQQFPDLHSELNLSSLELGDSALYFCASSVVTGAYTGELFFGEGSRLTVL.

The chain carries TRBV28 and TRBJ2-2; 10 nucleotides line up with TRBD1. This CDR3 region has 15 residues. CDR1 and CDR2 from the germline V gene are MDHEN and SYDVKM. Germline trimming cut 5 bases from V and 7 bases from J; bases unmatched to any gene: 7. Here the CDR3 reads CASSPGQGLNGELFF. The CDR3, as DNA: TGTGCCAGCAGTCCGGGACAGGGGTTGAACGGGGAGCTGTTTTTT.

The genes are TRBV7-3 and TRBJ2-1; D is unclear. V lost 4 bases, J lost 9 bases, and 13 bases lay in between. The CDR3 contains 13 residues. Germline CDR1 SGHTA, CDR2 FQGTGA. CDR3 sequence reads: CASSSFALGEQFF. The CDR3 DNA reads as TGTGCCAGCAGCTCCTTCGCCTTGGGTGAGCAGTTCTTC.

The chain recombines TRBV6-5 with TRBJ2-2, with unresolved D. Germline V CDR1 and CDR2: MNHEY, SVGAGI. This CDR3 is 14 amino acids long. V gave up 2 bases and J gave up 5 bases, with 9 bases separating them. CDR3 nucleotide sequence: TGTGCCAGCAGTTACAGGCCTTGGACCGGGGAGCTGTTTTTT. Translated, it gives CASSYRPWTGELFF.

The J gene is TRBJ2-5, the V gene TRBV24-1; 13 bases map to TRBD2. The V segment lost 4 bases and the J segment 2 bases; nucleotides outside the gene matches: 3. The CDR3 has 16 residues. Germline assignment: CDR1 KGHDR and CDR2 SFDVKD. In DNA form, the CDR3 reads TGTGCCACCAGTGACCCGGGACTAGCGGGACAAGAGACCCAGTACTTC. This translates into CATSDPGLAGQETQYF.

The chain uses TRBV6-6 and TRBJ1-5; 7 bases are shared with TRBD1. The length of the CDR3 is 15 residues. Germline V gives CDR1 MNHNY, CDR2 SVGAGI (reference sequence). The junction had 9 bases not matched to a gene; V was cut back by 6 bases and J by 4 bases. CDR3 DNA sequence: TGTGCCAGCAGCCAGGGACAGCCTCGGAATCAGCCCCAGCATTTT. It is translated as CASSQGQPRNQPQHF.

As DNA, the CDR3 is TGTGCCAGCAGCGTACGGCCTAGCCCCAATGAGCAGTTCTTC. Its protein is CASSVRPSPNEQFF. The V and J genes are TRBV9 and TRBJ2-1, with D possibly being TRBD2 (5 bases). The germline V gene has CDR1 SGDLS and CDR2 YYNGEE. This CDR3 has 14 amino acids. Trimming took off 1 base at V and 6 bases at J, with 11 bases between the two ends.

The chain employs TRBV27 and TRBJ2-7; 14 positions match TRBD2. The germline V gene encodes CDR1 MNHEY and CDR2 SMNVEV (reference sequence). Losses at the gene ends were 5 bases for V and 2 bases for J; bases not matched to a gene: 8. The CDR3 is made up of 17 amino acids. The CDR3 DNA reads TGTGCCAGCAGTCCGCGACTAGCGGGAGGGCTCACCTACGAGCAGTACTTC. This translates into CASSPRLAGGLTYEQYF.

This clone was detected a few times. The chain has TRBV7-2 and TRBJ2-7; no clear D gene. Germline V gives CDR1 SGHTA, CDR2 FQGNSA. Between the trimmed V and J ends, which lost 4 bases and 6 bases, there was a span of 13 bases. The CDR3 covers 13 residues. The CDR3 region is CASSSQVGGEQYF. As DNA, the CDR3 is TGTGCCAGCAGCTCCCAGGTCGGCGGCGAGCAGTACTTC.

V and J are TRBV6-2 or TRBV6-3 and TRBJ2-7, with D perhaps being TRBD1 or TRBD2 (5 bases each). Germline-derived CDR1 and CDR2 are MNHEY and SVGEGT. Trimming pared 0 bases from V and 0 bases from J, leaving 15 bases between. The CDR3 contains 17 residues. The CDR3 spells CASSYSRSSGSSYEQYF. CDR3 DNA sequence: TGTGCCAGCAGTTACTCTAGGTCATCAGGGAGCTCCTACGAGCAGTACTTC.

This clone was counted a single time. This chain joins TRBV15 and TRBJ1-1; no firm D call. V lost 0 bases and J 1 base, leaving 3 bases between the germline ends. Germline CDR1 LNHNV, CDR2 YYDKDF (reference sequence). The CDR3 is 13 amino acids. CDR3 bases: TGTGCCACCAGCAGAGAACCGAACACTGAAGCTTTCTTT. This translates into CATSREPNTEAFF.

The chain is built from TRBV5-3 and TRBJ1-3, with D possibly being TRBD1 (5 bases). TRBV5-3 is placed among ORFs of uncertain function. The ends were cut back, 1 base at V and 4 bases at J, with 15 bases in the middle. CDR3 length: 16 amino acids. The CDR3 reads CARSLPFGTPGNTIYF. The CDR3 DNA follows: TGTGCCAGAAGCTTGCCTTTTGGGACCCCAGGAAACACCATATATTTT.

The chain combines TRBV30 with TRBJ2-5, with D unresolved. The CDR3 length is 12 residues. Trimming took 2 bases from V and 7 from J, leaving 11 bases between them. Per the germline V gene, CDR1 is GTSNPN and CDR2 is SVGIG (reference sequence). The CDR3 sequence is CAWSTTLGTQYF. The CDR3 DNA reads TGTGCCTGGAGTACTACCTTAGGGACCCAGTACTTC.

The chain uses TRBV4-3 and TRBJ2-1, with a weak D call TRBD2 (6 bases). Trimming removed 1 base at V and 8 bases at J, with 12 bases between. The CDR3 extends over 14 amino acids. The V gene's germline CDR1 is LGHNA and CDR2 YSLEER. CDR3 in amino acids: CASSQAPSVYEQFF. CDR3 sequence (DNA): TGCGCCAGCAGCCAAGCTCCTAGCGTGTATGAGCAGTTCTTC.

This sequence joins TRBV12-5 and TRBJ2-1; weak D call: TRBD2 (6 bases). This CDR3 has 15 amino acids. Trimming left V 1 base short and J 2 bases short, with 9 bases between. Germline V gives CDR1 LGHNT, CDR2 FRNRAP. CDR3 sequence: CASGLDGGPYNEQFF. In nucleotides, the CDR3 is TGTGCTAGTGGTTTGGACGGGGGACCCTACAATGAGCAGTTCTTC.